These T cell receptor beta chains were read from a single sample in a study of blood T cell repertoires in COVID-19. Data came from immunoSEQ multiplex PCR; TCRdb stores just in-frame clones and leaves some out. The table has 55,000 to 60,000 clones, about 88% seen once; the top ten hold over 15%. Sequenced: peripheral blood. Every receptor here comes from a man aged 70-80 years with active COVID-19. The CDR3 runs from the conserved cysteine through the conserved F or W. A D gene is named only where the DNA matches it firmly. Clone size, where shown, is once, few, many, or a class for clones that have expanded.

>TRBV6-2/TRBV6-3|TRBJ2-7|-|TRBD2
CASSRTSGGWEQYF
TGTGCCAGCAGCCGGACTAGCGGAGGTTGGGAGCAGTACTTC
>TRBV7-2|TRBJ2-7|-|-
CASSLYGSSYEQYF
TGTGCCAGCAGCTTATATGGGAGTTCCTACGAGCAGTACTTC
>TRBV18|TRBJ2-1|-|-
CASSPQQANGEQFF
TGTGCCAGCTCACCGCAACAGGCGAATGGGGAGCAGTTCTTC
>TRBV7-9|TRBJ2-2|-|TRBD2
CASSIRLAETGELFF
TGTGCCAGCAGCATTCGGCTAGCGGAAACCGGGGAGCTGTTTTTT
>TRBV19|TRBJ2-7|-|TRBD1
CASSSSGQNEQYF
TGTGCCAGTAGTAGTTCGGGACAGAACGAGCAGTACTTC
>TRBV2|TRBJ1-3|-|TRBD1
CASKGQGAGNTIYF
TGTGCCAGCAAAGGACAGGGCGCTGGAAACACCATATATTTT
>TRBV28|TRBJ2-2|-|TRBD2
CASSTGTRNTGELFF
TGTGCCAGCAGTACGGGGACTAGAAACACCGGGGAGCTGTTTTTT
>TRBV29-1|TRBJ1-2|-|-
CSGDWGVDYGYTF
TGCAGCGGAGATTGGGGGGTCGACTATGGCTACACCTTC
>TRBV30|TRBJ1-4|-|TRBD1
CAADRTGFGEKLFF
TGTGCCGCCGACCGGACAGGCTTTGGAGAAAAACTGTTTTTT
>TRBV28|TRBJ2-2|-|TRBD1
CASSLYHDRGQPGELFF
TGTGCCAGCAGTTTATACCACGACAGGGGCCAGCCCGGGGAGCTGTTTTTT
>TRBV7-8|TRBJ2-7|-|TRBD2
CASSLRREAGYEQYF
TGTGCCAGCAGCCTAAGGCGGGAGGCGGGCTACGAGCAGTACTTC
>TRBV15|TRBJ2-3|-|TRBD2
CATSGTSGSLDTQYF
TGTGCCACCAGCGGGACTAGCGGGAGTCTTGACACGCAGTATTTT
>TRBV18|TRBJ1-1|-|-
CASSDQANTEAFF
TGTGCCAGCTCCGACCAGGCTAACACTGAAGCTTTCTTT
>TRBV9|TRBJ2-2|-|-
CASSVGLADTGELFF
TGTGCCAGCAGCGTAGGGCTAGCTGACACCGGGGAGCTGTTTTTT
>TRBV19|TRBJ1-3|-|-
CASSHTGTGNTIYF
TGTGCCAGTAGTCATACAGGGACCGGAAACACCATATATTTT
>TRBV13|TRBJ2-3|-|TRBD2
CASSLYHLGAGLSTDTQYF
TGTGCCAGCAGCCTTTATCACCTCGGGGCGGGACTAAGCACAGATACGCAGTATTTT
>TRBV11-1|TRBJ2-7|-|-
CASSSGPRQSSYEQYF
TGTGCCAGCAGCTCCGGCCCCAGACAGAGCTCCTACGAGCAGTACTTC
>TRBV6-5|TRBJ1-2|once|-
CASTGAGVYGYTF
TGTGCCAGCACTGGGGCAGGGGTCTATGGCTACACCTTC
>TRBV9|TRBJ2-5|-|TRBD1
CASSVWAGGAETQYF
TGTGCCAGCAGCGTCTGGGCAGGGGGAGCGGAGACCCAGTACTTC
>TRBV4-3|TRBJ1-2|few|TRBD1
CASSRTGEVGYTF
TGCGCCAGCAGCCGGACAGGTGAAGTCGGCTACACCTTC
>TRBV5-8|TRBJ2-2|-|TRBD2
CASSLGGGITGELFF
TGTGCCAGCAGCTTGGGCGGGGGGATCACCGGGGAGCTGTTTTTT
>TRBV7-3|TRBJ2-5|-|-
CASSLTGQGGETQYF
TGTGCCAGCAGCTTAACTGGGCAGGGGGGAGAGACCCAGTACTTC
>TRBV12-2|TRBJ1-1|-|-
CASRLKNDRNTEAFF
TGTGCAAGTCGCTTAAAAAACGACAGGAACACTGAAGCTTTCTTT
>TRBV10-3|TRBJ2-7|-|TRBD2
CAISALGAAGDSKRYF
TGTGCCATCAGTGCCCTCGGCGCGGCGGGAGATTCGAAAAGGTACTTC
>TRBV25-1|TRBJ2-1|-|-
CASSGAGPPRNEQFF
TGTGCCAGCAGTGGGGCGGGACCCCCCCGCAATGAGCAGTTCTTC
>TRBV28|TRBJ2-3|-|TRBD2
CASSETSGRLSTDTQYF
TGTGCCAGCAGTGAGACTAGCGGGAGGCTTAGCACAGATACGCAGTATTTT
>TRBV27|TRBJ2-1|-|-
CASSFRGYNEQFF
TGTGCCAGCAGTTTCCGGGGCTACAATGAGCAGTTCTTC
>TRBV7-2|TRBJ2-7|-|-
CASSLRGGRVNYEQYF
TGTGCCAGCAGCTTACGTGGAGGGCGGGTTAACTACGAGCAGTACTTC
>TRBV9|TRBJ1-3|-|-
CASSPNFSGNTIYF
TGTGCCAGCAGCCCCAACTTCTCTGGAAACACCATATATTTT
>TRBV30|TRBJ2-6|many|-
CAWRADSGANVLTF
TGTGCCTGGAGGGCAGACTCTGGGGCCAACGTCCTGACTTTC
>TRBV11-2|TRBJ2-4|-|TRBD2
CASSPQGLAGPGENIQYF
TGTGCCAGCAGCCCCCAAGGACTAGCGGGACCTGGGGAAAACATTCAGTACTTC
>TRBV5-1|TRBJ2-1|-|-
CASSLELSGSYNEQFF
TGCGCCAGCAGCTTGGAACTTAGCGGCTCCTACAATGAGCAGTTCTTC